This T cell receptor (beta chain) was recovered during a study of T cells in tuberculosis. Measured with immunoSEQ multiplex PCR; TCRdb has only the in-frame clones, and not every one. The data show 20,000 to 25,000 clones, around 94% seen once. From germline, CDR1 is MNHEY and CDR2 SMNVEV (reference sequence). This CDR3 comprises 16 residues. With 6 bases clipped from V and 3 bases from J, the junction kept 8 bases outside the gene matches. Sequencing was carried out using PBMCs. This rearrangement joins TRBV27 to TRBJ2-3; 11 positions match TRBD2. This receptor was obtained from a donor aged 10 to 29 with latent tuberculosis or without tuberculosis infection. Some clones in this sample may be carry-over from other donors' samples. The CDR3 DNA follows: TGTGCCAGCAGACCCTTAGCGGGGGGGCAGACAGATACGCAGTATTTT. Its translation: CASRPLAGGQTDTQYF.